The 8 T cell receptor beta chains given below trace back to one sample, sequenced in a study of T cells in Graves' hyperthyroidism and ophthalmopathy. Amplified TCR beta CDR3 regions came from RNA transcripts. Primed by the HTBI set, a first-round RT-PCR was run on the TCR CDR3. TCRdb re-called the multiplex PCR reads with MiXCR, one entry per CDR3 protein. The sample has roughly 580,000 distinct CDR3 sequences; over 11% are singletons. Sequenced sample: blood. The receptors stem from a woman under 40 with Graves' hyperthyroidism that later progressed to Graves' ophthalmopathy.

The chain has TRBV9 and TRBJ2-2, with D possibly TRBD1 on 6 matching bases. CDR3 length: 15 residues. Germline V CDR1 and CDR2: SGDLS, YYNGEE. V lost 4 bases and J 3 bases, leaving 13 bases between the germline ends. CDR3 protein: CASSPPRQDTGELFF. In DNA form, the CDR3 reads TGTGCCAGCAGCCCCCCCCGACAGGACACCGGGGAGCTGTTTTTT.

This clonotype was observed at least ten times. The J gene is TRBJ1-5, the V gene TRBV12-3 or TRBV12-4; 9 positions agree with TRBD1. CDR3 length: 15 residues. V lost 5 bases and J lost 1; bases outside the gene matches: 3. CDR3 in DNA: TGTGCCAGCAGTAGGACAGGGGACAGCAATCAGCCCCAGCATTTT. This codes for CASSRTGDSNQPQHF.

This clonotype showed up many times. This chain joins TRBV11-3 and TRBJ2-2, with D unresolved. Per the germline V gene, CDR1 is SGHNT and CDR2 is YENEEA. Trimming took 3 bases from V and 8 from J, leaving 10 bases between them. This CDR3 has 13 residues. CDR3 sequence: CASSFYPGGELFF. CDR3 in DNA: TGTGCCAGCAGCTTCTACCCTGGGGGGGAGCTGTTTTTT.

This clonotype showed up many times. The V gene is TRBV7-3, the J gene TRBJ2-7; 8 bases fit TRBD1. CDR3 size: 15 residues. Germline V gives CDR1 SGHTA, CDR2 FQGTGA. The ends lost 1 base at V and 7 bases at J; junction bases unmatched: 9. The CDR3 region is CASSLIGQGASEQYF. The CDR3, as DNA: TGTGCCAGCAGCTTAATAGGGCAGGGGGCGAGTGAGCAGTACTTC.

This clonotype was picked up many times. The chain is built from TRBV20-1 and TRBJ2-5; possibly TRBD1 or TRBD2 for D (6 bases each). V gave up 0 bases and J gave up 4 bases, with 15 bases separating them. Germline CDR1 reads DFQATT; CDR2 reads SNEGSKA (reference sequence). The CDR3 runs 15 residues. This CDR3 is CSARDLGGGRETQYF. CDR3 nucleotides: TGCAGTGCTAGAGATTTAGGGGGAGGACGAGAGACCCAGTACTTC.

In its sample, this clonotype was seen a few times. The chain carries TRBV20-1 and TRBJ2-7; D is tentatively TRBD1 or TRBD2 (6 bases each). Germline CDR1 DFQATT, CDR2 SNEGSKA (reference sequence). The length of the CDR3 is 14 residues. Here the CDR3 reads CGGLTVQGSHEQYF. The CDR3 nucleotides are TGCGGGGGGTTGACCGTACAGGGTTCCCACGAGCAGTACTTC.

Ten or more counts support this clonotype. The rearrangement links TRBV2 to TRBJ1-1, with D perhaps TRBD1 (6 bases). V was cut by 7 bases and J by 0 bases, with 12 bases left in between. CDR1 is SNHLY and CDR2 is FYNNEI in the germline V gene. This CDR3 contains 14 residues. CDR3 region: CASTGQTMNTEAFF. Here the CDR3 DNA reads TGTGCCAGCACCGGACAGACTATGAACACTGAAGCTTTCTTT.

This clonotype was recorded many times. The chain links TRBV11-3 to TRBJ2-1; weak D call: TRBD1 (6 bases). Trimming took off 8 bases at V and 6 bases at J, with 11 bases between the two ends. Germline lookup yields CDR1 SGHNT and CDR2 YENEEA. The CDR3 runs 12 residues. This CDR3 is CASAYRVNEQFF. CDR3 in DNA: TGTGCCAGCGCCTACAGGGTCAATGAGCAGTTCTTC.